This T cell receptor beta chain was sequenced for a study of Graves' ophthalmopathy and Graves' hyperthyroidism. About the research overall: The authors collected peripheral blood at initial diagnosis, before any treatment.

Having ophthalmopathy, the donors showed moderate-to-severe activity, CAS ≥3 and NOSPECS ≥4, with disease lasting under 3 months. The CDR3 has 16 residues. The germline V gene has CDR1 SGHRS and CDR2 YFSETQ. J gave up 7 bases and V 0 bases, and 9 bases lay outside the gene matches. Amplified material comprised TCR beta CDR3 regions derived from RNA transcripts. Amplification began with first-round RT-PCR using HTBI primers, then second-round multiplex PCR was performed. TCRdb itself ran the multiplex PCR reads through MiXCR, one entry per CDR3 protein. Among about 180,000 distinct CDR3 sequences, 30% to 45% were seen once, and the ten largest hold about 6%.

The receptor was isolated from a woman between 40 and 50 years old with Graves' ophthalmopathy. The rearrangement links TRBV5-1 to TRBJ2-5; 10 bases line up with TRBD2. The source material was peripheral blood. The CDR3 reads CASSLDELAGVTTQYF. The CDR3 DNA follows: TGCGCCAGCAGCTTGGATGAGCTAGCGGGGGTTACGACCCAGTACTTC.